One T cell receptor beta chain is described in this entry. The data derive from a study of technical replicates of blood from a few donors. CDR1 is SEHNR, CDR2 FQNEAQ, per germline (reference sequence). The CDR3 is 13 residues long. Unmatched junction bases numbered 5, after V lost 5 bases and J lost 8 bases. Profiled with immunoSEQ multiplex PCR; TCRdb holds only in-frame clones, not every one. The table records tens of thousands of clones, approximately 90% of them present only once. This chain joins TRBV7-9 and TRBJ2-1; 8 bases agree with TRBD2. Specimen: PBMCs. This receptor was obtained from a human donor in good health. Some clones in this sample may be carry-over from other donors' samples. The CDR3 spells CASSPGLDYEQFF. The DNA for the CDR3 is TGTGCCAGCAGCCCGGGACTAGATTATGAGCAGTTCTTC.